Presented here are 12 T cell receptor beta chains from one specimen sequenced in a study of blood T cell repertoires in COVID-19. Profiled with immunoSEQ multiplex PCR; TCRdb holds only in-frame clones, not every one. The sample lists about 120,000 clones, roughly four fifths occurring once. The sample comprised peripheral blood. These receptors were taken from a human donor in a cohort sampled during active COVID-19.

The chain links TRBV10-1 to TRBJ2-7, with TRBD1 matching over 9 bases. The length of the CDR3 is 14 residues. Per the germline V gene, CDR1 is WNHNN and CDR2 is SYGVQD (reference sequence). The V gene end was trimmed by 6 bases and the J gene end by 4 bases; junction bases not matched to a gene: 7. CDR3 coding DNA: TGCGCCAGCAGCCCGGGACAGGGAGGGTACGAGCAGTACTTC. This codes for CASSPGQGGYEQYF.

The table lists this clone with a count of one. The chain has TRBV3-1 (or the pseudogene TRBV3-2) and TRBJ1-1; D not resolved. V was clipped by 0 bases and J by 5 bases, with 19 bases between them. This CDR3 spans 17 amino acids. Per the germline V gene, CDR1 is LGHDT and CDR2 is YNNKEL (reference sequence). CDR3 nucleotides: TGTGCCAGCAGCCAAGATATACCTACCGGTCGATGGACTGAAGCTTTCTTT. It codes for CASSQDIPTGRWTEAFF.

The CDR3 here is CASSDRDRGQPQHF. The CDR3 DNA reads TGTGCCAGCAGCGACCGGGACAGGGGCCAGCCCCAGCATTTT. The rearrangement uses TRBV7-2 and TRBJ1-5, with 10 bases aligning to TRBD1. Germline CDR1 is SGHTA and CDR2 is FQGNSA. This CDR3 comprises 14 residues. The V gene end was trimmed by 5 bases and the J gene end by 7 bases; junction bases not matched to a gene: 5.

The rearrangement links TRBV4-1 to TRBJ1-1; 7 nucleotides match TRBD1. Germline CDR1 is MGHRA and CDR2 is YSYEKL. With V trimmed by 4 bases and J by 4 bases, 12 bases remained unmatched. CDR3 length: 16 amino acids. The CDR3 loop reads CASSLRATGVVTEAFF. The CDR3 DNA sequence: TGCGCCAGCAGCCTAAGGGCCACAGGGGTAGTCACTGAAGCTTTCTTT.

The rearrangement links TRBV19 to TRBJ2-1; 9 bases line up with TRBD1. Per the germline V gene, CDR1 is LNHDA and CDR2 is SQIVND (reference sequence). There are 15 residues in the CDR3. The V and J ends lost 5 bases and 7 bases, in that order; junction bases with no gene match: 9. The CDR3 spells CASSSGQGGLNEQFF. In DNA form, the CDR3 reads TGTGCCAGTAGTTCGGGACAGGGAGGTTTGAATGAGCAGTTCTTC.

This chain links TRBV14 with TRBJ2-7; possible D gene TRBD2, 5 bases. Trimming pared 0 bases from V and 3 bases from J, leaving 12 bases between. Germline CDR1 and CDR2: SGHDN and FVKESK. The CDR3 consists of 15 residues. The CDR3 loop is CASSQDGPGNYEQYF. DNA for the CDR3: TGTGCCAGCAGCCAAGATGGTCCGGGGAACTACGAGCAGTACTTC.

This clone was found a few times. The chain has TRBV4-1 and TRBJ2-3, with 9 bases fitting TRBD1. The V gene's germline CDR1 is MGHRA and CDR2 YSYEKL. This CDR3 spans 15 amino acids. The V and J ends lost 5 bases and 2 bases, in that order; junction bases with no gene match: 5. CDR3 sequence: CASSVQGATTDTQYF. CDR3 DNA: TGCGCCAGCAGCGTACAGGGGGCGACCACAGATACGCAGTATTTT.

The V gene is TRBV4-2, the J gene TRBJ2-1; a weak D match, TRBD2 (6 bases). The CDR3 loop spans 16 amino acids. Germline CDR1 LGHNA, CDR2 YNFKEQ. The V gene lost 7 bases and the J gene lost 2 bases, with 18 bases spanning the gap. The CDR3 spells CASTLGGGNTYNEQFF. In nucleotides, the CDR3 is TGTGCCAGCACCCTTGGAGGAGGGAACACCTACAATGAGCAGTTCTTC.

This chain links TRBV27 with TRBJ2-1; tentatively, D is TRBD1 (5 bases). Germline CDR1 MNHEY, CDR2 SMNVEV (reference sequence). V was clipped by 7 bases and J by 5 bases, with 9 bases between them. This CDR3 has 12 residues. This CDR3 is CASTQGNNEQFF. DNA of the CDR3: TGTGCCAGCACTCAGGGAAACAATGAGCAGTTCTTC.

This chain connects TRBV5-1 to TRBJ2-3, with a possible D match to TRBD2 (6 bases). CDR3 length: 15 residues. V gave up 4 bases and J gave up 3 bases, with 15 bases separating them. Germline V gene sequence: CDR1 SGHRS, CDR2 YFSETQ. CDR3: CASSPPEAGTDTQYF. The DNA of the CDR3 is TGCGCCAGCAGCCCCCCGGAAGCGGGTACAGATACGCAGTATTTT.

The J gene is TRBJ2-3, the V gene TRBV4-1, with 13 bases that match TRBD2. Germline CDR1 reads MGHRA; CDR2 reads YSYEKL. This CDR3 spans 17 amino acids. V trimming: 1 base; J trimming: 5 bases; junction bases outside the gene matches: 6. CDR3 in amino acids: CASSQGKTSGGIDTQYF. The CDR3 bases are TGCGCCAGCAGCCAAGGCAAGACTAGCGGGGGGATAGATACGCAGTATTTT.

This chain uses TRBV15 with TRBJ2-4; 8 nucleotides match TRBD1. Trimming took 3 bases from V and 1 from J; bases not matched to a gene: 2. This CDR3 is 15 amino acids long. Germline lookup yields CDR1 LNHNV and CDR2 YYDKDF (reference sequence). This CDR3 reads CATSRDRDAKNIQYF. Written as DNA, the CDR3 is TGTGCCACCAGCAGGGACAGGGATGCCAAAAACATTCAGTACTTC. Full variable domain (rest looked up from reference TRBV15 and TRBJ2-4): DAMVIQNPRYQVTQFGKPVTLSCSQTLNHNVMYWYQQKSSQAPKLLFHYYDKDFNNEADTPDNFQSRRPNTSFCFLDIRSPGLGDTAMYLCATSRDRDAKNIQYFGAGTRLSVL.